Included here is one T cell receptor (beta chain) sequence, with context. Its antigen is undetermined. CDR3 length equals 15 residues. The V gene end was trimmed by 7 bases and the J gene end by 11 bases; junction bases not matched to a gene: 14. This sample was included in a study of early T cells in non-severe SARS-CoV-2 infection. Study at large: Sequencing input comprised bulk RNA from unsorted whole blood; chain pairing was not available. Whole-study results and caveats: Anti-spike CD8 specificities were favored by VDJdb matching, whose results missed private and CD4 specificities.

Unique molecular identifiers tagged individual cDNA molecules. Each CDR3 protein gets one entry after TCRdb re-called the 5' RACE reads with MiXCR. The table records tens of thousands of distinct CDR3 sequences, around 6% of them present only once. The chain is built from TRBV12-3 or TRBV12-4 and TRBJ1-4; 9 bases line up with TRBD1. This clonotype was obtained from an adult who was a healthcare worker with PCR-confirmed SARS-CoV-2 infection or an uninfected control (not recorded which). Sample: whole blood. CDR3 amino acids: CASNSRDRVFGKLFF. CDR3 in DNA: TGTGCCAGCAACTCCCGGGACAGGGTTTTCGGGAAACTGTTTTTT.